Sequencing of this T cell receptor beta chain was carried out in a study of CD4+ T cells in melanoma. General study results and limits: CD8+ T cell, macrophage and B cell function reportedly correlated with neoantigen-specific CD4+ T cells. Reportedly, melanoma neoantigen-specific CD4+ T cells showed varied differentiation states.

V was pared by 3 bases and J by 7 bases, with 5 bases of the junction left unmatched. The CDR3 totals 15 residues. Germline V lookup: CDR1 MNHEY, CDR2 SVGAGI. As concerns this clone: Its antigen is as yet unknown.

Assay used: immunoSEQ multiplex PCR; TCRdb lists only in-frame clones, some missing. The table includes roughly 140,000 clones, around 90% detected once. The chain carries TRBV6-5 and TRBJ1-6; 8 positions match TRBD1. The TCR sequence derives from a human donor with melanoma. CDR3 in amino acids: CASSYSGQANSPLHF. The DNA of the CDR3 is TGTGCCAGCAGTTATTCGGGACAGGCCAATTCACCCCTCCACTTT.